This T cell receptor beta chain was retrieved from a study of B cell selection in AIRE deficiency. Study results and limitations: Shared Treg sequences had shorter CDR3s, biased toward rearrangements with few non-templated insertions. Of fewer than 4,500 shared Treg TCRbeta sequences, roughly 32% were healthy-donor-only and around 9.5% patient-only. About 30.6% of healthy-shared Treg sequences were found among patient Tconv cells.

In the case of this clone: Its antigen is not known.

The CDR3 runs 14 residues. V lost 3 bases, J lost 9 bases, and 15 bases lay in between. The germline V gene encodes CDR1 MNHEY and CDR2 SVGAGI. Method: immunoSEQ multiplex PCR; TCRdb's copy keeps in-frame clones and lacks some. The sample has tens of thousands of clones, less than 95% seen once. The regulatory T cell sort gate was CD4+CD25hiCD127low/negative. Sequencing was performed on Tregs sorted from PBMCs. The rearrangement links TRBV6-5 to TRBJ1-5, with D unclear. This TCR derives from a human donor with AIRE deficiency. Here the CDR3 DNA reads TGTGCCAGCAGTTATGTGGGCGCGACGGCGCCCCAGCATTTT. It is translated as CASSYVGATAPQHF.